These 22 T cell receptor beta chains originate from one sample sequenced in a study of chemoradiotherapy in HPV16-positive cancers. Sequencing was performed with immunoSEQ multiplex PCR; in TCRdb, only in-frame clones are kept and a portion is missing. The table lists around 53,000 clones, about 92% of them singletons. The sample in question was blood, obtained from a patient who underwent chemoradiotherapy. These receptors were taken from a human donor with HPV-associated anogenital cancer.

The V gene is TRBV4-3, the J gene TRBJ2-3, with 11 bases matching TRBD1. The germline V gene has CDR1 LGHNA and CDR2 YSLEER. The CDR3 spans 16 residues. Trimming cost V 4 bases and J 3 bases; bases outside gene matches: 6. The CDR3 sequence: CASSPGQGAWTDTQYF. The CDR3, as DNA: TGCGCCAGCAGCCCCGGACAGGGGGCATGGACAGATACGCAGTATTTT.

This clone was detected only once. The chain recombines TRBV25-1 with TRBJ2-5, with D possibly matching TRBD2 (5 bases). Germline loops: CDR1 MGHDK, CDR2 SYGVNS. CDR3 length: 14 residues. Trimming left V 5 bases short and J 5 bases short, with 15 bases between. DNA of the CDR3: TGTGCCAGCAGTACCGGGGTGGGTCTTGAGACCCAGTACTTC. Protein sequence: CASSTGVGLETQYF.

The rearrangement links TRBV6-5 to TRBJ1-6, with D possibly matching TRBD1 (6 bases). The CDR3 is 16 residues long. Germline V gene sequence: CDR1 MNHEY, CDR2 SVGAGI. V was cut by 1 base and J by 1 base, with 8 bases left in between. The CDR3 protein is CASSYFTGSYNSPLHF. For the CDR3, the DNA is TGTGCCAGCAGTTACTTTACAGGGTCCTATAATTCACCCCTCCACTTT.

This clone was seen more than once but under ten times. This chain links TRBV6-4 with TRBJ2-1; D unresolved. The CDR3 loop spans 14 amino acids. V dropped 3 bases and J dropped 5 bases, with 11 bases sitting between them. Germline CDR1 is MRHNA and CDR2 is SNTAGT. CDR3 DNA: TGTGCCAGCAGTGATAATATAGATAACAATGAGCAGTTCTTC. Its protein is CASSDNIDNNEQFF.

V gene TRBV30 combines with J gene TRBJ1-2; D not certain. Germline assignment: CDR1 GTSNPN and CDR2 SVGIG (reference sequence). CDR3 length: 11 amino acids. Trimming removed 0 bases from V and 7 bases from J, with 6 bases in between. The CDR3 nucleotides are TGTGCCTGGAGTGTGGCCAGTGGCTACACCTTC. Protein: CAWSVASGYTF.

The chain couples TRBV6-5 to TRBJ2-7; no firm D call. Between the trimmed V and J ends, which lost 0 bases and 7 bases, there was a span of 16 bases. The CDR3 runs 15 residues. The V gene's germline CDR1 is MNHEY and CDR2 SVGAGI. Here the CDR3 reads CASSYSIPNTREQYF. The CDR3 DNA is TGTGCCAGCAGTTACTCGATACCCAATACGAGGGAGCAGTACTTC.

DNA for the CDR3: TGCGCCAGCAGCCAAGGGTCCGGCGGGACTAGCACAGATACGCAGTATTTT. It specifies CASSQGSGGTSTDTQYF. The chain joins TRBV4-1 to TRBJ2-3; D may be TRBD2 (6 bases). The CDR3 totals 17 residues. Deletions cut 1 base from V and 0 bases from J, with 14 bases between. Germline CDR1 MGHRA, CDR2 YSYEKL.

This chain links TRBV21-1 with TRBJ1-2. TRBV21-1 is given as a pseudogene. CDR3 length: 15 residues. This CDR3 reads CASIPPGRTNYGYTF. The CDR3 DNA sequence: TGTGCCAGCATTCCTCCGGGACGGACTAACTATGGCTACACCTTC.

The V call is TRBV15, the J call TRBJ2-2, with unresolved D. The CDR3 runs to 14 residues. Per germline, CDR1 LNHNV and CDR2 YYDKDF (reference sequence). Trimming took 0 bases from V and 1 from J, leaving 3 bases between them. The CDR3 nucleotides read TGTGCCACCAGCAGAGAACAGAACACCGGGGAGCTGTTTTTT. This sequence encodes CATSREQNTGELFF.

The chain links TRBV5-4 to TRBJ1-2; TRBD1 might be the D (6 bases). CDR1 and CDR2 from the germline V gene are SGHNT and YYREEE (reference sequence). The V and J ends lost 0 bases and 8 bases respectively, with 14 bases between them. CDR3 length: 14 amino acids. CDR3 sequence reads: CASSLAVRGVGYTF. The CDR3 nucleotides read TGTGCCAGCAGCTTGGCCGTGAGGGGGGTAGGCTACACCTTC.

This chain uses TRBV11-2 with TRBJ1-1; D perhaps matches TRBD1 (5 bases). CDR3 length equals 13 residues. With 4 bases removed from V and 1 base from J, the gap between germline ends came to 7 bases. The germline V gene has CDR1 SGHAT and CDR2 FQNNGV. The CDR3, as DNA: TGTGCCAGCAGCTGGGGGGAGAACACTGAAGCTTTCTTT. The encoded protein is CASSWGENTEAFF.

The J gene is TRBJ2-5, the V gene TRBV6-6; D call uncertain. The CDR3 is made up of 16 amino acids. V was pared by 7 bases and J by 1 base, with 19 bases between. The germline gives CDR1 MNHNY, CDR2 SVGAGI (reference sequence). The CDR3 coding sequence is TGTGCCAGCACCCTAGAAGGCGGAAGACTCCAAGAGACCCAGTACTTC. Amino acids: CASTLEGGRLQETQYF.

The gene calls are TRBV5-4 and TRBJ1-1; D perhaps matches TRBD1 (6 bases). Germline lookup yields CDR1 SGHNT and CDR2 YYREEE (reference sequence). The CDR3 covers 15 residues. The V end was cut by 4 bases, the J end by 0 bases, with 13 bases between. In DNA form, the CDR3 reads TGTGCCAGCAGCACCTCAGGGGTAATGAACACTGAAGCTTTCTTT. Its translation is CASSTSGVMNTEAFF.

V gene TRBV5-6 combines with J gene TRBJ1-1; D may be TRBD1 (6 bases). The CDR3 runs 12 residues. CDR1 is SGHDT and CDR2 is YYEEEE in the germline V gene. V was clipped by 7 bases and J by 9 bases, with 16 bases between them. CDR3 residues: CASGPGTIKAFF. CDR3 nucleotides: TGTGCCAGCGGCCCCGGGACAATTAAAGCTTTCTTT.

The rearrangement joins TRBV18 to TRBJ2-5, with D perhaps TRBD1 (6 bases). The V gene's germline CDR1 is KGHSH and CDR2 LQKENI. The CDR3 runs 16 residues. V lost 0 bases and J lost 7, with 18 bases in between. The CDR3 here is CASSPPGARSRGTQYF. CDR3 in DNA: TGTGCCAGCTCACCACCAGGGGCCCGATCCAGGGGGACCCAGTACTTC.

The chain is built from TRBV9 and TRBJ1-1; the D is unclear. The CDR3 extends over 16 amino acids. V was trimmed by 4 bases and J by 4 bases, leaving 20 bases between them. CDR1 and CDR2 (germline): SGDLS, YYNGEE. The DNA for the CDR3 is TGTGCCAGCAGCCGTCTCAATCCAGGAGAGGCCACTGAAGCTTTCTTT. Its translation: CASSRLNPGEATEAFF.

The chain uses TRBV6-5 and TRBJ2-6; tentative D call: TRBD2 (5 bases). There are 15 residues in the CDR3. V lost 2 bases, J lost 0 bases, and 5 bases lay in between. Germline V gene lookup returns CDR1 MNHEY and CDR2 SVGAGI. The CDR3 is CASSYGLSGANVLTF. CDR3 in DNA: TGTGCCAGCAGTTACGGACTCTCTGGGGCCAACGTCCTGACTTTC.

The V gene is TRBV7-6, the J gene TRBJ1-6; D is ambiguous. V was pared by 5 bases and J by 7 bases, with 18 bases between. CDR3 size: 16 residues. The germline V gene encodes CDR1 SGHVS and CDR2 FNYEAQ. The CDR3 DNA is TGTGCCAGCAGCCTTTACCTGGACGCGGCCAATTCACCCCTCCACTTT. Its translation is CASSLYLDAANSPLHF. The full variable domain, its missing parts supplied by reference TRBV7-6 and TRBJ1-6, is GAGVSQSPRYKVTKRGQDVALRCDPISGHVSLYWYRQALGQGPEFLTYFNYEAQQDKSGLPNDRFSAERPEGSISTLTIQRTEQRDSAMYRCASSLYLDAANSPLHFGNGTRLTVT.

V gene TRBV7-2 combines with J gene TRBJ1-3; 7 bases agree with TRBD1. The germline V gene encodes CDR1 SGHTA and CDR2 FQGNSA. This CDR3 has 13 residues. V was clipped by 5 bases and J by 8 bases; unmatched bases: 6. CDR3 sequence reads: CASSRDRVDTIYF. The CDR3 region has the DNA TGTGCCAGCAGCAGAGACAGGGTAGACACCATATATTTT.

This rearrangement joins TRBV5-1 to TRBJ2-7, with D possibly TRBD1 on 6 matching bases. The germline V and J ends were trimmed by 1 base and 6 bases, with 11 bases remaining between them. Per the germline V gene, CDR1 is SGHRS and CDR2 is YFSETQ. The CDR3 has 13 amino acids. Here the CDR3 DNA reads TGCGCCAGCAGCTTGACAGGGCAACGCGAGCAGTACTTC. Protein: CASSLTGQREQYF. Using reference TRBV5-1 and TRBJ2-7 for the parts outside the CDR3, the full variable domain is KAGVTQTPRYLIKTRGQQVTLSCSPISGHRSVSWYQQTPGQGLQFLFEYFSETQRNKGNFPGRFSGRQFSNSRSEMNVSTLELGDSALYLCASSLTGQREQYFGPGTRLTVT.

V and J are TRBV9 and TRBJ2-2, with D uncertain. Per germline, CDR1 SGDLS and CDR2 YYNGEE. There are 16 residues in the CDR3. The V gene lost 0 bases and the J gene lost 3 bases, with 12 bases spanning the gap. The DNA for the CDR3 is TGTGCCAGCAGCGTAGGTTCTCGGCAGTACACCGGGGAGCTGTTTTTT. It is translated as CASSVGSRQYTGELFF.

The chain has TRBV28 and TRBJ2-7, with 10 bases that match TRBD2. This CDR3 region has 14 residues. Trimming removed 6 bases from V and 2 bases from J; junction bases left unmatched: 4. The germline V gene encodes CDR1 MDHEN and CDR2 SYDVKM. The CDR3 DNA reads as TGTGCCAGCAGGCCGGGACTAGCGACCTACGAGCAGTACTTC. It translates to CASRPGLATYEQYF. Supplemented by reference TRBV28 and TRBJ2-7, the full variable domain reads DVKVTQSSRYLVKRTGEKVFLECVQDMDHENMFWYRQDPGLGLRLIYFSYDVKMKEKGDIPEGYSVSREKKERFSLILESASTNQTSMYLCASRPGLATYEQYFGPGTRLTVT.